Listed here is a single T cell receptor (beta chain). The data belong to a study of blood T cell repertoires in COVID-19. The overall study: Both acute and convalescent COVID-19 samples were obtained from the United States, Italy and Spain. Sources were T cells, B-cell-depleted T cells, or PBMCs; the material itself was cDNA or gDNA.

Source study methods: Reference gene primer amplification yielded estimated nucleated cell counts. Sequencing was performed with immunoSEQ multiplex PCR; in TCRdb, only in-frame clones are kept and a portion is missing. That table supplies the V and J calls and clone size; D and trimming were determined from the DNA. Here the sample spans about 98,000 clones, about 85% being singletons. The CDR3 is 15 residues long. Germline V gene data show CDR1 as SGDLS and CDR2 as YYNGEE. With 2 bases clipped from V and 10 bases from J, the junction kept 7 bases outside the gene matches. Sequencing used peripheral blood. This clonotype was sampled from a woman aged 80 or over with acute or convalescent COVID-19. The gene calls are TRBV9 and TRBJ2-1; TRBD2 matches 12 bases. CDR3 region: CASSVLAGGINEQFF. The CDR3 DNA reads as TGTGCCAGCAGCGTCCTAGCGGGGGGGATAAACGAGCAGTTCTTC.